This TCR beta chain originates from a study of T cell responses to AZD1222 COVID-19 vaccine (dated by TCRdb to the early 2020s). Regarding the study in general: A total of 233 trial participants underwent TCR sequencing, of whom under 220 had received two doses of AZD1222 and 26 had received two doses of the MenACWY control vaccine. Enrollment into the trials was organized by age into subgroups of 18-55, 56-69 and 70-plus years, and those subgroups contained approximately 150, 30 and 60 TCR-sequenced participants, respectively.

Interpreted using the paper, the time point label stands for: about 28 days (+/-7) after the second vaccine dose. AZD1222 recipients given second doses at about 4 weeks or at about 12 weeks were pooled, since spike-specific TCR depth and breadth were not found to differ between the two schedules. The vaccinee samples were drawn from two UK trials, COV001 and COV002, one of which was a single-blind randomized controlled phase 2/3 trial testing AZD1222 (ChAdOx1 nCoV-19) in healthy adults. For TCRbeta chain sequencing, PBMC samples were collected from trial participants at day 0 and at day 28 after the second dose. This clone was observed once. Its antigen is not yet known. One base away there is no much larger clone; base qualities are not given. The CDR3 regions of human TCRbeta chains were analyzed by immunosequencing. As for the authors' bioinformatics: TCRs in the repertoires were matched against a reference library of SARS-CoV-2-specific TCRs that had been generated with the MIRA antigen-specificity platform. Breadth was defined as the fraction of unique TCRs that were SARS-CoV-2-associated, and depth was defined as the fraction of total T cells that were SARS-CoV-2-associated. Using the MIRA data, each spike-specific TCR was mapped to the spike region that the TCR reacts to and placed in a CD4 or CD8 class. Log10-transformed breadth and depth values were compared by one-way ANOVA with Sidak's multiple comparisons tests. The source is immuneACCESS, and TCRdb retained only in-frame sequences with V and J called. Part of the clones is not carried over; for the studies checked, unresolved V genes explain less than half of this, and the remainder is unexplained. The DNA was the basis for D and trimming; V, J and clone size are from that table. This sample holds 170,000 or so clones; around 88% were observed only once. Jointly, the top ten make up under 14% of the sample.

CDR1 and CDR2 are drawn from the germline V gene: SQVTM, ANQGSEA. Including the terminal cysteine and phenylalanine, the CDR3 comprises 13 residues. Kept here is only the CDR3 DNA, which spans 39 bases and is read in frame from base 1. Trimming removed 6 bases from V and 4 bases from J; the gene matches leave 5 bases unexplained. Beyond this particular receptor, the publication reports: Because no day 14 peak-response samples were available, the repertoires could be characterized only after the peak T cell response. The vaccine-associated CD4 TCRs covered the entire spike protein, and the dominant responses fell in regions 160-218 and 743-854. After two AZD1222 doses, both the breadth and the depth of spike-specific TCRs were significantly higher than at day 0 and than in MenACWY recipients. Epitopes outside the regions mutated in the B.1.351 and B.1.1.7 variants were reportedly recognized by nearly half of the unique spike-specific TCRs. Only a handful of AZD1222 recipients were SARS-CoV-2 seropositive at baseline, limiting conclusions about previously exposed vaccinees. Participants were mostly white British, with more females than males. The authors suggested clonal diversity may have been underestimated. The 56-69-year group was small, and its depth increase did not reach significance, likely because of low power.

The material sequenced was peripheral blood, taken 28 days after the second AZD1222 dose. The V and J segments used are TRBV29-1 and TRBJ1-1, with 10 junctional bases fitting TRBD1. The source of this sequence is an adult who received the AZD1222 COVID-19 vaccine. This receptor carries the CDR3 CSVRTGGFTEAFF. The DNA sequence is given as TGCAGCGTCCGGACAGGGGGGTTCACTGAAGCTTTCTTT.